A selection of T cell receptor beta chains follows, all from one sample in a study of post-analysis software for immune sequencing data. One entry per CDR3 protein, called by TCRdb with MiXCR from the PCR reads. The repertoire holds around 400,000 distinct CDR3 sequences, with 30% to 45% as singletons. Specimen: blood. These receptor sequences come from a girl aged 5-17 years with multiple sclerosis. CDR3s include the opening cysteine and the closing phenylalanine or tryptophan. D genes are given only for firm matches. Part of the rows lack a size; the others show once, few, many or a class for expanded clones.

size | D | J | V | CDR3 | DNA
few | TRBD2 | TRBJ2-1 | TRBV20-1 | CSAHHPWSGGRESYNEQFF | TGCAGTGCCCACCACCCTTGGAGCGGGGGGAGGGAATCCTACAATGAGCAGTTCTTC
few | NA | TRBJ2-3 | TRBV4-1 | CASSPLRGREDTQYF | TGCGCCAGCAGCCCTCTTAGGGGCCGGGAAGATACGCAGTATTTT
NA | NA | TRBJ2-7 | TRBV11-2 | CASSFAGLSDEQYF | TGTGCCAGCAGCTTTGCCGGCCTATCGGACGAGCAGTACTTC
NA | NA | TRBJ1-1 | TRBV7-3 | CASSRDWNAEAFF | TGTGCCAGCAGCCGGGACTGGAACGCTGAAGCTTTCTTT
NA | NA | TRBJ1-5 | TRBV4-1 | CASGPVIGNQPQHF | TGCGCCAGTGGCCCGGTGATAGGTAATCAGCCCCAGCATTTT
few | NA | TRBJ1-1 | TRBV2 | CASSESTEAFF | TGTGCCAGCAGCGAGAGCACTGAAGCTTTCTTT
many | NA | TRBJ1-5 | TRBV4-1 | CASRPTTNSNQPQHF | TGCGCCAGCAGACCAACGACTAATAGCAATCAGCCCCAGCATTTT
NA | NA | TRBJ1-6 | TRBV5-4 | CANSLDLSPLHF | TGTGCCAACAGCTTGGATTTGTCACCCCTCCACTTT
NA | NA | TRBJ2-1 | TRBV7-9 | CASSRVGLRYNEQFF | TGTGCCAGCAGCCGCGTGGGGCTTCGCTACAATGAGCAGTTCTTC
few | NA | TRBJ1-2 | TRBV29-1 | CSVVSANYGYTF | TGCAGCGTTGTGTCAGCTAACTATGGCTACACCTTC
NA | TRBD2 | TRBJ2-3 | TRBV28 | CASASGGLTDTRYF | TGTGCCAGCGCTAGCGGGGGGCTCACAGATACGCGGTATTTT
NA | TRBD1 | TRBJ1-1 | TRBV28 | CASSIGDRGNTEAFF | TGTGCCAGCAGTATCGGGGACAGGGGAAACACTGAAGCTTTCTTT
NA | NA | TRBJ2-5 | TRBV7-9 | CTSSLDGTNVATQYF | TGTACCAGCAGCTTAGATGGGACCAACGTGGCCACCCAGTACTTC
many | NA | TRBJ2-1 | TRBV12-3/TRBV12-4 | CASSQVRMDNEQFF | TGTGCCAGCAGTCAGGTACGGATGGACAATGAGCAGTTCTTC
NA | NA | TRBJ2-3 | TRBV27 | CASSLFLTDTQYF | TGTGCCAGCAGTTTATTTTTAACAGATACGCAGTATTTT